The 8 T cell receptor beta chains below were found in one sample sequenced in a study of OX40 agonist ivuxolimab in advanced cancers. Libraries were made using the immunoSEQ multiplex PCR assay. TCRdb holds this immuneACCESS table with in-frame rearrangements only. Some clones are missing; in checked studies, unresolved V genes explain under half, and the rest has no known cause. Recorded for this sample are nearly 80,000 clones; approximately 84% of them occurred a single time. The ten top clones hold around a quarter of the sample. Source: CD4+ or CD8+ T cells sorted from blood, taken in a trial of the OX40 agonist ivuxolimab. The receptors shown here come from an adult with an advanced solid tumor such as melanoma, head and neck, liver or kidney cancer.

CDR3 region: CASSPAGLAANTGELFF. The CDR3 DNA reads as TGCGCCAGCAGTCCAGCGGGGCTAGCTGCGAACACCGGGGAGCTGTTTTTT. The chain links TRBV10-1 to TRBJ2-2; 7 bases match TRBD2. Germline V gene data show CDR1 as WNHNN and CDR2 as SYGVQD (reference sequence). J was trimmed by 0 bases and V by 5 bases; bases with no gene match: 9. The CDR3 spans 17 residues.

This chain connects TRBV18 to TRBJ2-5, with 7 positions matching TRBD1. The CDR3 runs 15 residues. Germline loops: CDR1 KGHSH, CDR2 LQKENI. V gave up 1 base and J gave up 2 bases; unmatched junction bases: 4. This CDR3 is CASSPRSGGQETQYF. The CDR3 nucleotides are TGTGCCAGCTCACCACGATCAGGGGGACAAGAGACCCAGTACTTC.

This sequence joins TRBV18 and TRBJ1-5; D gene unclear. CDR1 KGHSH and CDR2 LQKENI come from the germline V gene. Trimming stripped 8 bases from V and 6 bases from J, with 17 bases between. This CDR3 spans 14 amino acids. The CDR3 loop reads CASPRRGPGQPQHF. CDR3 nucleotide sequence: TGTGCCAGCCCCAGAAGAGGGCCCGGTCAGCCCCAGCATTTT. Full variable domain (rest looked up from reference TRBV18 and TRBJ1-5): NAGVMQNPRHLVRRRGQEARLRCSPMKGHSHVYWYRQLPEEGLKFMVYLQKENIIDESGMPKERFSAEFPKEGPSILRIQQVVRGDSAAYFCASPRRGPGQPQHFGDGTRLSIL.

J is TRBJ1-2 and V is TRBV5-8, with a tentative D call TRBD1 (5 bases). The CDR3 has 13 residues. The V gene lost 0 bases and the J gene lost 9 bases, with 12 bases spanning the gap. CDR1 and CDR2 from the germline V gene are SGHTS and YDEGEE. The DNA for the CDR3 is TGTGCCAGCAGCTTGGGAGGGGTTGCGAGCTACACCTTC. Its translation is CASSLGGVASYTF. The variable domain in full, with the rest retrieved from reference TRBV5-8 and TRBJ1-2, is EAGVTQSPTHLIKTRGQQATLRCSPISGHTSVYWYQQALGLGLQFLLWYDEGEERNRGNFPPRFSGRQFPNYSSELNVNALELEDSALYLCASSLGGVASYTFGSGTRLTVV.

The chain couples TRBV2 to TRBJ2-5; the D gene is possibly TRBD2 (5 bases). The DNA matches TRBJ2-7 better at its end, which makes the J call doubtful. The germline V gene encodes CDR1 SNHLY and CDR2 FYNNEI. The CDR3 consists of 13 residues. The CDR3, as DNA: TGTGCCAGCGGGGAGACTTCCTACTACGAGCAGTACTTC. Its protein product is CASGETSYYEQYF.

The chain links TRBV10-1 to TRBJ2-7; D possibly corresponds to TRBD2 (6 bases). The V gene's germline CDR1 is WNHNN and CDR2 SYGVQD (reference sequence). V shed 0 bases and J shed 6 bases, with 12 bases lying between them. The CDR3 runs to 14 residues. Here the CDR3 reads CASSESGGGGEQYF. The CDR3 DNA reads as TGCGCCAGCAGTGAGTCGGGTGGGGGAGGCGAGCAGTACTTC.

In this sample, this clone turned up once. The CDR3 reads CASSQSSSGVAAGANVLTF. DNA of the CDR3: TGCGCCAGCAGCCAATCTTCTAGCGGGGTCGCTGCTGGGGCCAACGTCCTGACTTTC. This rearrangement joins TRBV4-1 to TRBJ2-6; 9 bases map to TRBD2. The V gene's germline CDR1 is MGHRA and CDR2 YSYEKL. With 2 bases clipped from V and 2 bases from J, the junction kept 10 bases outside the gene matches. This CDR3 has 19 amino acids.

The gene calls are TRBV5-1 and TRBJ2-3, with D maybe TRBD2 (6 bases). Trimming stripped 4 bases from V and 3 bases from J, with 15 bases between. The germline V gene encodes CDR1 SGHRS and CDR2 YFSETQ. CDR3 length: 15 amino acids. The CDR3 DNA is TGCGCCAGCAGCAGTGCTAGCGTCAGGACAGATACGCAGTATTTT. Protein sequence: CASSSASVRTDTQYF.